A single sample gave rise to the 24 T cell receptor beta chains below, sequenced in a study of T-cell reconstitution after alpha-beta-depleted transplantation in children. Unique molecular identifiers were incorporated when the TCRbeta library was constructed. Via MiXCR, TCRdb re-called the PCR reads, giving one row per CDR3 protein. The sample includes about 980,000 distinct CDR3 sequences, roughly 29% of them seen just once. The source material was PBMCs, mostly from graft donor cells, sampled 360 days after TCRalphabeta/CD19-depleted stem cell transplant. These TCRs come from a boy under two years old who had a stem cell transplant for SCID, so the T cells may come from the graft donor.

This chain links TRBV14 with TRBJ1-1; D remains ambiguous. Trimming shortened V by 0 bases and J by 0 bases, and 14 bases separated the two germline ends. The CDR3 is 17 amino acids. Germline values: CDR1 SGHDN, CDR2 FVKESK. CDR3 coding DNA: TGTGCCAGCAGCCAAGATAGGTCACTCAGGATGAACACTGAAGCTTTCTTT. Its protein is CASSQDRSLRMNTEAFF.

In DNA, the CDR3 is TGTGCCATCAGTGAGGACAGGACCAACACCGGGGAGCTGTTTTTT. Its protein is CAISEDRTNTGELFF. The chain joins TRBV10-3 to TRBJ2-2; D possibly corresponds to TRBD1 (6 bases). The length of the CDR3 is 15 residues. Germline V gene sequence: CDR1 ENHRY, CDR2 SYGVKD. With 2 bases removed from V and 2 bases from J, the gap between germline ends came to 9 bases.

This clonotype was detected a few times. This chain joins TRBV7-9 and TRBJ1-5; TRBD1 might be the D (5 bases). The CDR3 has 14 residues. Germline CDR1 SEHNR, CDR2 FQNEAQ (reference sequence). Trimming removed 4 bases from V and 4 bases from J, with 11 bases in between. CDR3 sequence: CASSSWGENQPQHF. The DNA for the CDR3 is TGTGCCAGCAGCTCTTGGGGGGAAAATCAGCCCCAGCATTTT.

This chain uses TRBV20-1 with TRBJ2-7; 11 bases match TRBD2. This CDR3 comprises 11 residues. In germline, CDR1 is DFQATT, CDR2 SNEGSKA (reference sequence). This CDR3 reads CRPGLADSKYF. In DNA form, the CDR3 reads TGCAGGCCGGGACTAGCGGATTCTAAGTACTTC.

The chain links TRBV5-4 to TRBJ2-6; 8 bases are shared with TRBD1. The germline CDR1 and CDR2 sequences are SGHNT and YYREEE (reference sequence). J was trimmed by 0 bases and V by 3 bases; bases with no gene match: 8. The CDR3 is made up of 18 amino acids. CDR3 sequence: CASSSIDRGVSGANVLTF. The CDR3 region has the DNA TGTGCCAGCAGCTCAATTGACAGGGGAGTCTCTGGGGCCAACGTCCTGACTTTC. Full variable domain (missing parts from reference TRBV5-4 and TRBJ2-6): ETGVTQSPTHLIKTRGQQVTLRCSSQSGHNTVSWYQQALGQGPQFIFQYYREEENGRGNFPPRFSGLQFPNYSSELNVNALELDDSALYLCASSSIDRGVSGANVLTFGAGSRLTVL.

This clonotype was seen only a few times. The chain couples TRBV3-1 to TRBJ2-3; D assignment may be TRBD1 or TRBD2 (5 bases each). Germline loops: CDR1 LGHDT, CDR2 YNNKEL (reference sequence). The CDR3 length is 16 residues. V dropped 3 bases and J dropped 2 bases, with 15 bases sitting between them. CDR3: CASSHRAVGVTDTQYF. For the CDR3, the DNA is TGTGCCAGCAGCCACCGCGCGGTGGGGGTCACAGATACGCAGTATTTT.

There are a few counts of this clonotype. This chain connects TRBV20-1 to TRBJ2-2, with 14 nucleotides matching TRBD2. J gave up 15 bases and V 4 bases, and 7 bases lay outside the gene matches. This CDR3 is built from 13 residues. Germline V gene data show CDR1 as DFQATT and CDR2 as SNEGSKA (reference sequence). CDR3 protein: CSATPTSGGVLFF. CDR3 sequence (DNA): TGCAGTGCTACCCCGACTAGCGGGGGGGTATTGTTTTTT.

The chain links TRBV30 to TRBJ1-1; D might be TRBD1 (5 bases). Looked up from germline, CDR1 is GTSNPN and CDR2 is SVGIG (reference sequence). CDR3 length equals 13 residues. Between the trimmed V and J ends, which lost 0 bases and 5 bases, there was a span of 10 bases. The CDR3 here is CAWSVLGRTEAFF. CDR3 sequence (DNA): TGTGCCTGGAGTGTATTGGGACGGACTGAAGCTTTCTTT.

The chain combines TRBV28 with TRBJ2-7, with D possibly called TRBD1 or TRBD2 (5 bases each). CDR3 size: 15 residues. Trimming left V 3 bases short and J 4 bases short, with 16 bases between. Germline CDR1 reads MDHEN; CDR2 reads SYDVKM. The CDR3 reads CASSFRGRYPYEQYF. DNA of the CDR3: TGTGCCAGCAGTTTTCGGGGACGTTATCCTTACGAGCAGTACTTC. Full variable domain (missing parts from reference TRBV28 and TRBJ2-7): DVKVTQSSRYLVKRTGEKVFLECVQDMDHENMFWYRQDPGLGLRLIYFSYDVKMKEKGDIPEGYSVSREKKERFSLILESASTNQTSMYLCASSFRGRYPYEQYFGPGTRLTVT.

This rearrangement joins TRBV12-3 or TRBV12-4 to TRBJ1-4; possibly TRBD1 for D (5 bases). This CDR3 has 12 amino acids. Trimming stripped 6 bases from V and 6 bases from J, with 8 bases between. The CDR3 DNA is TGTGCCAGCAGCCTAGGGGATGAAAAACTGTTTTTT. Amino acid sequence: CASSLGDEKLFF.

The chain employs TRBV7-9 and TRBJ1-4; 7 bases map to TRBD1. Germline V gives CDR1 SEHNR, CDR2 FQNEAQ (reference sequence). This CDR3 region has 16 residues. The V gene end was trimmed by 5 bases and the J gene end by 4 bases; junction bases not matched to a gene: 10. CDR3 amino acids: CASSPGQPNRNEKLFF. The CDR3 nucleotides are TGTGCCAGCAGCCCGGGACAGCCGAATCGTAATGAAAAACTGTTTTTT.

CDR3 sequence reads: CASSLQSGGNEQFF. CDR3 DNA: TGCGCCAGCAGCCTACAATCGGGCGGCAATGAGCAGTTCTTC. The chain has TRBV5-1 and TRBJ2-1; D remains unclear. CDR1 is SGHRS, CDR2 YFSETQ, per germline. Trimming took 4 bases from V and 6 from J, leaving 14 bases between them. The CDR3 length is 14 residues.

This rearrangement joins TRBV5-8 to TRBJ1-1, with D maybe TRBD1 (5 bases). Germline lookup yields CDR1 SGHTS and CDR2 YDEGEE. The V end lost 0 bases, the J end lost 5 bases, and 14 bases lay between the germline ends. CDR3 length equals 15 residues. The CDR3 DNA reads as TGTGCCAGCAGCTTGGCGCAGGGAAGAGGGACTGAAGCTTTCTTT. As protein: CASSLAQGRGTEAFF. Full variable domain (missing parts from reference TRBV5-8 and TRBJ1-1): EAGVTQSPTHLIKTRGQQATLRCSPISGHTSVYWYQQALGLGLQFLLWYDEGEERNRGNFPPRFSGRQFPNYSSELNVNALELEDSALYLCASSLAQGRGTEAFFGQGTRLTVV.

The rearrangement links TRBV29-1 to TRBJ2-1; 8 bases match TRBD2. The CDR3 runs 15 residues. J lost 2 bases, V lost 4 bases, and 7 bases had no gene match. Germline CDR1 SQVTM, CDR2 ANQGSEA. This chain's CDR3 is CSVGPPGLAYNEQFF. The CDR3 DNA reads TGCAGCGTTGGGCCCCCGGGACTAGCCTACAATGAGCAGTTCTTC.

V usage is TRBV24-1 and J usage is TRBJ2-7; D is perhaps TRBD1 (6 bases). Germline V gene data show CDR1 as KGHDR and CDR2 as SFDVKD. Trimming cost V 7 bases and J 2 bases, with 23 bases left between them. This CDR3 is 17 amino acids long. In nucleotides, the CDR3 is TGTGCCACCAGCCTACAGCACGAGGGGGAATTCACCTACGAGCAGTACTTC. Translation: CATSLQHEGEFTYEQYF.

In its sample, this clonotype was seen a few times. The chain combines TRBV27 with TRBJ2-1, with 7 bases fitting TRBD2. The CDR3 is 15 residues long. In germline, CDR1 is MNHEY, CDR2 SMNVEV (reference sequence). V dropped 8 bases and J dropped 7; count of bases not matched to a gene: 14. The CDR3 DNA sequence: TGTGCCAGCGCCCCTGGAGGACTAGTACCGAATGAGCAGTTCTTC. Protein product: CASAPGGLVPNEQFF.

The chain recombines TRBV5-1 with TRBJ2-5; 9 bases align to TRBD1. V lost 2 bases, J lost 0 bases, and 8 bases stayed unmatched. Per the germline V gene, CDR1 is SGHRS and CDR2 is YFSETQ. The CDR3 totals 17 residues. CDR3 in amino acids: CASSFIRDRAYQETQYF. CDR3 sequence (DNA): TGCGCCAGCAGCTTCATCAGGGACAGGGCCTACCAAGAGACCCAGTACTTC.

The CDR3 sequence: CASRTFSGGANEQFF. In nucleotides, the CDR3 is TGTGCCAGCAGGACATTTAGCGGGGGGGCCAATGAGCAGTTCTTC. The genes are TRBV6-2 or TRBV6-3 and TRBJ2-1; 11 bases match TRBD2. CDR1 is MNHEY and CDR2 is SVGEGT in the germline V gene. The CDR3 length is 15 residues. The V segment lost 6 bases and the J segment 6 bases; nucleotides outside the gene matches: 7.

This clonotype was counted between two and nine times. The genes are TRBV5-6 and TRBJ1-1, with D possibly matching TRBD1 (6 bases). V was pared by 3 bases and J by 3 bases, with 15 bases between. This CDR3 region has 15 residues. The germline V gene has CDR1 SGHDT and CDR2 YYEEEE. CDR3 nucleotide sequence: TGTGCCAGCAGCTCCCTACAGGGAGGGGACACTGAAGCTTTCTTT. This translates into CASSSLQGGDTEAFF. The entire variable domain, with the rest obtained from reference TRBV5-6 and TRBJ1-1, is as follows: DAGVTQSPTHLIKTRGQQVTLRCSPKSGHDTVSWYQQALGQGPQFIFQYYEEEERQRGNFPDRFSGHQFPNYSSELNVNALLLGDSALYLCASSSLQGGDTEAFFGQGTRLTVV.

This clonotype was observed a handful of times. The rearrangement uses TRBV5-8 and TRBJ1-4, with D possibly matching TRBD1 (6 bases). Trimming cost V 3 bases and J 0 bases, with 12 bases left between them. Germline CDR1 SGHTS, CDR2 YDEGEE. The CDR3 covers 16 residues. The CDR3 region has the DNA TGTGCCAGCAGCTGGGGGCAGGTTGCAACTAATGAAAAACTGTTTTTT. It encodes CASSWGQVATNEKLFF.

This clonotype was picked up a small number of times. This chain links TRBV20-1 with TRBJ2-7, with D perhaps being TRBD1 or TRBD2 (5 bases each). V was trimmed by 5 bases and J by 6 bases, leaving 20 bases between them. The CDR3 has 14 residues. From germline, CDR1 is DFQATT and CDR2 SNEGSKA (reference sequence). The CDR3, as DNA: TGCAGTGCTGGCGCCGGGACGGTTGTAGTCGAGCAGTACTTC. Residues: CSAGAGTVVVEQYF.

The V and J genes are TRBV27 and TRBJ2-7; TRBD1 matches at 10 bases. The V segment lost 6 bases and the J segment 3 bases; nucleotides outside the gene matches: 8. Germline V CDR1 and CDR2: MNHEY, SMNVEV (reference sequence). The CDR3 runs 15 residues. The CDR3 reads CASSRLGTGVYEQYF. The DNA for the CDR3 is TGTGCCAGCAGCCGATTGGGGACAGGGGTCTACGAGCAGTACTTC.

CDR3 amino acids: CASSRVGGRTGELFF. CDR3 nucleotide sequence: TGTGCCAGCAGTAGGGTGGGGGGACGCACCGGGGAGCTGTTTTTT. This rearrangement joins TRBV2 to TRBJ2-2; D might be TRBD2 (6 bases). The V end lost 5 bases, the J end lost 4 bases, and 14 bases lay between the germline ends. The CDR3 length is 15 residues. From germline, CDR1 is SNHLY and CDR2 FYNNEI.

The chain carries TRBV15 and TRBJ2-4, with D perhaps matching TRBD1 (6 bases). Between the trimmed V and J ends, which lost 11 bases and 6 bases, there was a span of 14 bases. The CDR3 loop spans 12 amino acids. Germline V gene data show CDR1 as LNHNV and CDR2 as YYDKDF (reference sequence). CDR3 residues: CAPRQDLNIQYF. CDR3 in DNA: TGTGCCCCTAGACAGGACTTAAACATTCAGTACTTC.